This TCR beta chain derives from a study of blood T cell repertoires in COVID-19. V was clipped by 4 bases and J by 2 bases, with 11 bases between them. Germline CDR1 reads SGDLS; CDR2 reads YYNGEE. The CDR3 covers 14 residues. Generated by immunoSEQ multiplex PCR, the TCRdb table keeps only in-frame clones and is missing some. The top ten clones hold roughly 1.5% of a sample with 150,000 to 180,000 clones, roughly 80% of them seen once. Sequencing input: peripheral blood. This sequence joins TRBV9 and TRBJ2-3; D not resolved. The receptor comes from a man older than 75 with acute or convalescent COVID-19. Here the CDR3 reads CASSSALPTDTQYF. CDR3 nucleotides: TGTGCCAGCAGCAGCGCCCTTCCCACAGATACGCAGTATTTT.